The source of this TCR beta chain is a study of technical replicates of blood from a handful of donors. Some clones are missing from TCRdb's copy, which holds only in-frame ones; the method was immunoSEQ multiplex PCR. The repertoire holds 65,000 to 90,000 clones, with 85% to 95% as singletons. The CDR3 loop spans 17 amino acids. V was pared by 2 bases and J by 4 bases, with 12 bases of the junction left unmatched. Germline lookup yields CDR1 MDHEN and CDR2 SYDVKM. The sequence came from a human donor in good health. This chain uses TRBV28 with TRBJ2-7, with 9 bases aligning to TRBD2. The sample consisted of T cells isolated from PBMCs. The CDR3 coding sequence is TGTGCCAGCAGTTTAAATAGGCTAGCGGGAAAAGCGTACGAGCAGTACTTC. Its translation: CASSLNRLAGKAYEQYF.